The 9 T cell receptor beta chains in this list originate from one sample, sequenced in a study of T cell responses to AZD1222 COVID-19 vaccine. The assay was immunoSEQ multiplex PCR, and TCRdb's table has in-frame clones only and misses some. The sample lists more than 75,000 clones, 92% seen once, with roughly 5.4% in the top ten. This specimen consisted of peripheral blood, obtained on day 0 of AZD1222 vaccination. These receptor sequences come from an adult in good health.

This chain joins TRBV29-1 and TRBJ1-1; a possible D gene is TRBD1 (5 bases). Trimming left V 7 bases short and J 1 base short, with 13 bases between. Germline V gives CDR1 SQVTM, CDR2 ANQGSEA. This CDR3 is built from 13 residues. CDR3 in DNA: TGCAGCGCCGGGGGGAACGGGAACACTGAAGCTTTCTTT. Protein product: CSAGGNGNTEAFF.

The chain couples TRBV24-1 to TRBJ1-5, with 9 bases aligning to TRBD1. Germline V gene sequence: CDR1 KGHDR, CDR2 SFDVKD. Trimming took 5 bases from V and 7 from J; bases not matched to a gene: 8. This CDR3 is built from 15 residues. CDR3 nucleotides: TGTGCCACCAGTGTCCTCAACAGGGGGCGGCAGCCCCAGCATTTT. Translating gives CATSVLNRGRQPQHF.

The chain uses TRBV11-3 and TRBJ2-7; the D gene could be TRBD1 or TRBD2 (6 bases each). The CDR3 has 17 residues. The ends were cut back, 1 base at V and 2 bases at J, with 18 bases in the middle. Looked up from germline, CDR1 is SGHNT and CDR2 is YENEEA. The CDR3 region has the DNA TGTGCCAGCAGCTTAGTGCCGGGGGCATTGCTTACCTACGAGCAGTACTTC. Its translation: CASSLVPGALLTYEQYF.

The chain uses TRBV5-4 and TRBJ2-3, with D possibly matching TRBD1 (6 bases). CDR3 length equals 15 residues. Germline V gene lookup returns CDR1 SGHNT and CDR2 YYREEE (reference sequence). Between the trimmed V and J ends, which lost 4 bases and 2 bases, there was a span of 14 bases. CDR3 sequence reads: CASSLTGPITDTQYF. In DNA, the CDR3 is TGTGCCAGCAGCCTGACAGGACCGATCACAGATACGCAGTATTTT. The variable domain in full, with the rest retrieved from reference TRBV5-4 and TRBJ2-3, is ETGVTQSPTHLIKTRGQQVTLRCSSQSGHNTVSWYQQALGQGPQFIFQYYREEENGRGNFPPRFSGLQFPNYSSELNVNALELDDSALYLCASSLTGPITDTQYFGPGTRLTVL.

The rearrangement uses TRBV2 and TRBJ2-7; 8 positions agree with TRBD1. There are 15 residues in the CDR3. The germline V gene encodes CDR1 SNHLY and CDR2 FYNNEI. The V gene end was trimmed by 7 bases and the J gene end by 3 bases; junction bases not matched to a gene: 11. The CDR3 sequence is CASNLQGVGLYEQYF. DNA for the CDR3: TGTGCCAGCAACCTACAGGGGGTCGGGCTCTACGAGCAGTACTTC.

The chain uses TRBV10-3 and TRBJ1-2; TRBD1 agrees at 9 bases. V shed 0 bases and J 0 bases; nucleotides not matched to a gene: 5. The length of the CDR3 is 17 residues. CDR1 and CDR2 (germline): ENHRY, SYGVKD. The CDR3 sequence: CAISESFNRGPNYGYTF. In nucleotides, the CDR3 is TGTGCCATCAGTGAGTCCTTTAACAGGGGGCCTAACTATGGCTACACCTTC.

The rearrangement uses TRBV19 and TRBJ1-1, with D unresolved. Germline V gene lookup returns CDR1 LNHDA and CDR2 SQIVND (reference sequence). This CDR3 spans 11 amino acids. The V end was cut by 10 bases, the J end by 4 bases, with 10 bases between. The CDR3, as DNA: TGTGCCACCTCCCCGGGCACTGAAGCTTTCTTT. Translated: CATSPGTEAFF.

CDR3 loop: CASSLAPGAGWEETQYF. CDR3 DNA sequence: TGTGCCAGCAGCTTGGCCCCCGGGGCAGGATGGGAAGAGACCCAGTACTTC. The chain combines TRBV5-6 with TRBJ2-5; D is perhaps TRBD1 or TRBD2 (5 bases each). V gave up 0 bases and J gave up 3 bases, with 18 bases separating them. Looked up from germline, CDR1 is SGHDT and CDR2 is YYEEEE. The CDR3 contains 17 residues.

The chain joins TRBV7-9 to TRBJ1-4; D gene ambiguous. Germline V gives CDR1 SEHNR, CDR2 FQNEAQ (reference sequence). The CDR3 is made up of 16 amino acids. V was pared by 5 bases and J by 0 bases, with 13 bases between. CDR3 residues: CASSPASTATNEKLFF. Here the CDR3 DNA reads TGTGCCAGCAGCCCCGCGAGTACTGCAACTAATGAAAAACTGTTTTTT.